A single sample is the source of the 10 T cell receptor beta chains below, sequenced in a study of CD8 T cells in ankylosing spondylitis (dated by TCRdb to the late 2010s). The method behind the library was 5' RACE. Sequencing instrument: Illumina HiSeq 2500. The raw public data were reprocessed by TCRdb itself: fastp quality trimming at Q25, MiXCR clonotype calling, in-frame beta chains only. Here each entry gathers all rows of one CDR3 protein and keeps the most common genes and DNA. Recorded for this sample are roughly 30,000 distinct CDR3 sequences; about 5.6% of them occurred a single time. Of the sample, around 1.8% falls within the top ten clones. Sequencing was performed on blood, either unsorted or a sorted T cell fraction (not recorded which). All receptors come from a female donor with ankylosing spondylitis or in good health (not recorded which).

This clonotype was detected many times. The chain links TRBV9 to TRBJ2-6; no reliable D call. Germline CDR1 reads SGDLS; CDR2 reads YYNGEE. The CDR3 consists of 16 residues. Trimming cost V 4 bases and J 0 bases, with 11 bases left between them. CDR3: CASSTIQSSGANVLTF. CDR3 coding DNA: TGTGCCAGCAGCACGATCCAGAGCTCTGGGGCCAACGTCCTGACTTTC. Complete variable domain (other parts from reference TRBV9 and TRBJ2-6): DSGVTQTPKHLITATGQRVTLRCSPRSGDLSVYWYQQSLDQGLQFLIQYYNGEERAKGNILERFSAQQFPDLHSELNLSSLELGDSALYFCASSTIQSSGANVLTFGAGSRLTVL.

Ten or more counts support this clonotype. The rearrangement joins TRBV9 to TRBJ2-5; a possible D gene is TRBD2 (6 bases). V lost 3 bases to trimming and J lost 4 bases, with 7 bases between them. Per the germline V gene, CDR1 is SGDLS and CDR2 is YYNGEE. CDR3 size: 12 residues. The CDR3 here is CASSAGGETQYF. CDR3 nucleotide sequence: TGTGCCAGCAGCGCCGGGGGAGAGACCCAGTACTTC. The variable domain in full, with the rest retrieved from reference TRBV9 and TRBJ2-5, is DSGVTQTPKHLITATGQRVTLRCSPRSGDLSVYWYQQSLDQGLQFLIQYYNGEERAKGNILERFSAQQFPDLHSELNLSSLELGDSALYFCASSAGGETQYFGPGTRLLVL.

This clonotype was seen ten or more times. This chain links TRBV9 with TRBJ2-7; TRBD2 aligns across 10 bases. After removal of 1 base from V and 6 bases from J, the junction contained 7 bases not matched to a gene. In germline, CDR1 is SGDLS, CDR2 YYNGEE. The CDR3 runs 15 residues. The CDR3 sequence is CASSVMASGRSEQYF. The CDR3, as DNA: TGTGCCAGCAGCGTAATGGCTAGCGGGAGAAGCGAGCAGTACTTC.

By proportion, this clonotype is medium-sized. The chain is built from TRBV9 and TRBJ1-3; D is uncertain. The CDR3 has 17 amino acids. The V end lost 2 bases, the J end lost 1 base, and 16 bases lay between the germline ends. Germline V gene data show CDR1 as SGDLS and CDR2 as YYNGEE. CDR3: CASSVVGGSLSGNTIYF. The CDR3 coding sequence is TGTGCCAGCAGCGTGGTTGGTGGCAGCCTTTCTGGAAACACCATATATTTT.

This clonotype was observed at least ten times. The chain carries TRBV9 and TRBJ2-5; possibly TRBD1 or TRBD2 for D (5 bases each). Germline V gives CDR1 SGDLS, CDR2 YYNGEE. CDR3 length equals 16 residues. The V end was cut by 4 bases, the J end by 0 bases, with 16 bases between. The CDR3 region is CASSPHGGRYQETQYF. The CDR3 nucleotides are TGTGCCAGCAGCCCCCATGGGGGAAGATACCAAGAGACCCAGTACTTC.

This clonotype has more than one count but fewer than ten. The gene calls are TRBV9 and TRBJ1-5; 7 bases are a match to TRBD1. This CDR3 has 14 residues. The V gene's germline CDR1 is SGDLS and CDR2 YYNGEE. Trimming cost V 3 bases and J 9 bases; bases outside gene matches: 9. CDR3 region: CASSGTGEARPQHF. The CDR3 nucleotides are TGTGCCAGCAGCGGAACAGGGGAAGCTAGGCCCCAGCATTTT.

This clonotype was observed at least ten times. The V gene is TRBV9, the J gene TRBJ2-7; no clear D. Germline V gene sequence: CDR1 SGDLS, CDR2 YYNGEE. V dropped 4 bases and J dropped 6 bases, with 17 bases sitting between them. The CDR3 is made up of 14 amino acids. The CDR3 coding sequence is TGTGCCAGCAGCAAAGAGGTTAGCAGGTCCGAGCAGTACTTC. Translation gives CASSKEVSRSEQYF. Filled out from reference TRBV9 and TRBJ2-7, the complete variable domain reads DSGVTQTPKHLITATGQRVTLRCSPRSGDLSVYWYQQSLDQGLQFLIQYYNGEERAKGNILERFSAQQFPDLHSELNLSSLELGDSALYFCASSKEVSRSEQYFGPGTRLTVT.

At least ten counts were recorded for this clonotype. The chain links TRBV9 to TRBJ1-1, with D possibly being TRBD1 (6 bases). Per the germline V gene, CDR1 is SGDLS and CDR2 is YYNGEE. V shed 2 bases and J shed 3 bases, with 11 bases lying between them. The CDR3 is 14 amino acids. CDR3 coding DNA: TGTGCCAGCAGCGTTACAGGGCGGGACACTGAAGCTTTCTTT. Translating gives CASSVTGRDTEAFF.

CDR3 DNA: TGTGCCAGCAGCATTAGCGGCTCGGGGGCGTACGAGCAGTACTTC. It is translated as CASSISGSGAYEQYF. The chain employs TRBV9 and TRBJ2-7; D is perhaps TRBD1 or TRBD2 (6 bases each). The CDR3 has 15 amino acids. V was cut by 4 bases and J by 4 bases, with 18 bases left in between. Germline loops: CDR1 SGDLS, CDR2 YYNGEE.

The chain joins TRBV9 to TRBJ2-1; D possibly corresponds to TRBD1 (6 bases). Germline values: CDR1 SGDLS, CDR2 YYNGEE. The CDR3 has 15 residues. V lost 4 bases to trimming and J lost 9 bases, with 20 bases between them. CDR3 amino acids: CASSFNRDIGIEQFF. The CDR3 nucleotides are TGTGCCAGCAGCTTCAACCGGGACATAGGAATTGAGCAGTTCTTC.